One sample yielded the 23 T cell receptor beta chains listed below, sequenced in a study of cytomegalovirus exposure and HLA in healthy donors. 13 Jbeta primers and 60 Vbeta primers were used for the PCR. Method: immunoSEQ multiplex PCR; TCRdb's copy keeps in-frame clones and lacks some. This table has 110,000 to 150,000 clones, about four fifths appearing once. The source material was PBMCs. Every receptor here comes from a man aged 40-49 years in good health and CMV-seronegative.

This clone was seen just once. The CDR3 nucleotides are TGTGCCAGCAGCGTAGGAGTCCCCAATAGCAATCAGCCCCAGCATTTT. Translated, it gives CASSVGVPNSNQPQHF. The V and J genes are TRBV2 and TRBJ1-5; no firm D call. Germline CDR1 and CDR2: SNHLY and FYNNEI. V lost 6 bases to trimming and J lost 0 bases, with 15 bases between them. The CDR3 contains 16 residues.

The genes are TRBV5-1 and TRBJ2-3, with TRBD1 matching 10 bases. With 0 bases clipped from V and 0 bases from J, the junction kept 1 base outside the gene matches. CDR1 and CDR2 from the germline V gene are SGHRS and YFSETQ. CDR3 length: 16 amino acids. The CDR3 loop reads CASSLGDRGSTDTQYF. Written as DNA, the CDR3 is TGCGCCAGCAGCTTGGGGGACAGGGGTAGCACAGATACGCAGTATTTT.

This clone was observed once. The chain employs TRBV6-5 and TRBJ2-3; TRBD1 might be the D (5 bases). The germline CDR1 and CDR2 sequences are MNHEY and SVGAGI. The CDR3 covers 16 residues. The V gene lost 0 bases and the J gene lost 0 bases, with 10 bases spanning the gap. CDR3: CASSYSGRVSTDTQYF. The CDR3 bases are TGTGCCAGCAGTTACTCGGGCAGGGTTAGCACAGATACGCAGTATTTT.

Concerning this clone: The junction departs from germline at one end; a sequencing error may be responsible. V and J are TRBV20-1 and TRBJ1-1; D ambiguous. This CDR3 is built from 11 residues. CDR1 is DFQATT and CDR2 is SNEGSKA in the germline V gene (reference sequence). The CDR3 sequence: CSAREVVGSTF. The CDR3, as DNA: TGCAGTGCTAGAGAGGTCGTCGGGAGCACCTTT.

The chain recombines TRBV19 with TRBJ2-1, with D possibly TRBD2 on 5 matching bases. Germline V lookup: CDR1 LNHDA, CDR2 SQIVND (reference sequence). The CDR3 sequence is 18 residues long. The ends were cut back, 5 bases at V and 7 bases at J, with 27 bases in the middle. CDR3 region: CASSSKGSRGRPSNEQFF. The CDR3, as DNA: TGTGCCAGTAGTTCCAAAGGGAGCCGAGGACGTCCTTCGAATGAGCAGTTCTTC.

The CDR3 spells CASSLLRRVPYEQYF. CDR3 coding DNA: TGTGCCAGCAGTTTACTCCGCAGGGTCCCCTACGAGCAGTACTTC. The rearrangement links TRBV27 to TRBJ2-7; TRBD1 is a possible D gene (5 bases). This CDR3 spans 15 amino acids. The germline V gene encodes CDR1 MNHEY and CDR2 SMNVEV (reference sequence). V was clipped by 2 bases and J by 2 bases, with 13 bases between them.

The V call is TRBV27, the J call TRBJ1-2, with 11 bases aligning to TRBD1. The CDR3 has 14 amino acids. J was trimmed by 4 bases and V by 5 bases; bases with no gene match: 3. Germline V gene sequence: CDR1 MNHEY, CDR2 SMNVEV (reference sequence). The CDR3 bases are TGTGCCAGCAGTCTGGGACAGGGGGTCTATGGCTACACCTTC. As protein: CASSLGQGVYGYTF.

The chain is built from TRBV28 and TRBJ1-5; D remains unclear. The CDR3 contains 15 residues. V lost 1 base and J lost 2, with 9 bases in between. Per the germline V gene, CDR1 is MDHEN and CDR2 is SYDVKM. CDR3 nucleotides: TGTGCCAGCAGTTTATCCGGGGTGGGCAATCAGCCCCAGCATTTT. Translating gives CASSLSGVGNQPQHF.

To note about this clone: Other DNA sequences within the sample encode an identical CDR3. The V call is TRBV5-4, the J call TRBJ2-3, with 12 positions matching TRBD2. Per germline, CDR1 SGHNT and CDR2 YYREEE (reference sequence). CDR3 length: 16 amino acids. Unmatched junction bases numbered 1, after V lost 0 bases and J lost 2 bases. CDR3 sequence (DNA): TGTGCCAGCAGCTTGGGACTAGCGGGGGTCACAGATACGCAGTATTTT. Translation: CASSLGLAGVTDTQYF.

The CDR3 sequence is CASSYFLAGGPPEQFF. In DNA form, the CDR3 reads TGTGCCAGCAGTTACTTCCTAGCGGGGGGCCCCCCAGAGCAGTTCTTC. The chain carries TRBV6-5 and TRBJ2-1, with 11 bases matching TRBD2. Germline V gives CDR1 MNHEY, CDR2 SVGAGI. The CDR3 extends over 16 amino acids. J was trimmed by 10 bases and V by 1 base; bases with no gene match: 9.

This sequence joins TRBV5-8 and TRBJ2-3; D call uncertain. From germline, CDR1 is SGHTS and CDR2 YDEGEE. V lost 1 base and J lost 5, with 8 bases in between. This CDR3 contains 13 residues. CDR3 DNA sequence: TGTGCCAGCAGCTTGTCTGCGAGAGATACGCAGTATTTT. This sequence encodes CASSLSARDTQYF. The full variable domain, in which reference TRBV5-8 and TRBJ2-3 provide the parts outside the CDR3, is EAGVTQSPTHLIKTRGQQATLRCSPISGHTSVYWYQQALGLGLQFLLWYDEGEERNRGNFPPRFSGRQFPNYSSELNVNALELEDSALYLCASSLSARDTQYFGPGTRLTVL.

The gene calls are TRBV5-1 and TRBJ2-3; D unclear. The ends were cut back, 3 bases at V and 4 bases at J, with 9 bases in the middle. This CDR3 spans 13 amino acids. Germline CDR1 is SGHRS and CDR2 is YFSETQ. The CDR3, as DNA: TGCGCCAGCAGCTGGCCAATTCCAGATACGCAGTATTTT. Protein product: CASSWPIPDTQYF.

The V gene is TRBV10-3, the J gene TRBJ2-1; D is uncertain. Germline V lookup: CDR1 ENHRY, CDR2 SYGVKD. The CDR3 length is 12 residues. With 2 bases removed from V and 6 bases from J, the gap between germline ends came to 5 bases. In nucleotides, the CDR3 is TGTGCCATCAGTGAGACAGCCAATGAGCAGTTCTTC. Encoded protein: CAISETANEQFF.

This clone turned up a few times. J is TRBJ2-7 and V is TRBV10-3; TRBD2 matches at 7 bases. The CDR3 is 13 amino acids. Germline trimming cut 10 bases from V and 3 bases from J; bases unmatched to any gene: 9. Germline V gene lookup returns CDR1 ENHRY and CDR2 SYGVKD. The CDR3 nucleotides are TGTGCCACCAGGACACCGGGGGGCTACGAGCAGTACTTC. Protein product: CATRTPGGYEQYF.

The CDR3: CASSLLGRSSNEKLFF. CDR3 nucleotides: TGTGCCAGCAGCTTATTGGGGCGGAGTTCTAATGAAAAACTGTTTTTT. The gene calls are TRBV7-2 and TRBJ1-4; D is possibly TRBD1 (5 bases). Trimming pared 2 bases from V and 3 bases from J, leaving 13 bases between. Germline V gives CDR1 SGHTA, CDR2 FQGNSA. The CDR3 is made up of 16 amino acids.

The chain couples TRBV7-2 to TRBJ1-6, with 9 positions matching TRBD1. V shed 7 bases and J 8 bases; nucleotides not matched to a gene: 6. CDR1 is SGHTA, CDR2 FQGNSA, per germline. This CDR3 has 14 amino acids. In nucleotides, the CDR3 is TGTGCCAGCACCCCGGACAGGGGATATTCACCCCTCCACTTT. This codes for CASTPDRGYSPLHF.

V gene TRBV4-3 combines with J gene TRBJ2-2; 7 positions match TRBD2. The CDR3 consists of 19 residues. Per germline, CDR1 LGHNA and CDR2 YSLEER. With 3 bases clipped from V and 3 bases from J, the junction kept 16 bases outside the gene matches. CDR3 in amino acids: CASSQDSRTGTIYTGELFF. The CDR3, as DNA: TGCGCCAGCAGCCAGGATTCCCGGACCGGGACTATCTACACCGGGGAGCTGTTTTTT.

J is TRBJ2-1 and V is TRBV4-1, with unresolved D. The CDR3 spans 13 residues. The V end lost 2 bases, the J end lost 4 bases, and 6 bases lay between the germline ends. Germline V gives CDR1 MGHRA, CDR2 YSYEKL. CDR3 nucleotides: TGCGCCAGCAGCCAAAGCATTTACAATGAGCAGTTCTTC. Protein sequence: CASSQSIYNEQFF.

A note on this clone: Other DNA sequences in the sample encode the same CDR3. The V gene is TRBV12-5, the J gene TRBJ1-6; D is perhaps TRBD1 (6 bases). V was shortened by 1 base and J by 8 bases, with 12 bases between the two germline ends. CDR3 length: 15 amino acids. Germline V lookup: CDR1 LGHNT, CDR2 FRNRAP. CDR3 protein: CASGLGTGIDSPLHF. As DNA, the CDR3 is TGTGCTAGTGGTTTGGGAACAGGGATAGATTCACCCCTCCACTTT. Full variable domain (outside the CDR3, taken from reference TRBV12-5 and TRBJ1-6): DARVTQTPRHKVTEMGQEVTMRCQPILGHNTVFWYRQTMMQGLELLAYFRNRAPLDDSGMPKDRFSAEMPDATLATLKIQPSEPRDSAVYFCASGLGTGIDSPLHFGNGTRLTVT.

V usage is TRBV5-3 and J usage is TRBJ1-2; 8 nucleotides agree with TRBD1. TRBV5-3 is known as an ORF, though its function is uncertain. The CDR3 spans 15 residues. V was clipped by 4 bases and J by 4 bases; unmatched bases: 9. The CDR3 coding sequence is TGTGCCAGAAGCCCGGAGGGGGGGACAGGCTATGGCTACACCTTC. Protein: CARSPEGGTGYGYTF.

V usage is TRBV29-1 and J usage is TRBJ1-5; 7 bases fit TRBD1. The CDR3 runs 15 residues. Germline V gene data show CDR1 as SQVTM and CDR2 as ANQGSEA. The V segment lost 6 bases and the J segment 2 bases; nucleotides outside the gene matches: 10. The DNA of the CDR3 is TGCAGCGTGCGTATGGACAGGAATGGCAATCAGCCCCAGCATTTT. It codes for CSVRMDRNGNQPQHF.

V is TRBV2 and J is TRBJ1-5; D call uncertain. Germline V gene sequence: CDR1 SNHLY, CDR2 FYNNEI. Trimming left V 4 bases short and J 5 bases short, with 6 bases between. The CDR3 consists of 12 residues. The CDR3 region has the DNA TGTGCCAGCAGTGGAACAGATCAGCCCCAGCATTTT. It translates to CASSGTDQPQHF.

The chain links TRBV6-6 to TRBJ2-7, with a tentative D call TRBD1 (6 bases). This CDR3 is 14 amino acids long. The ends were cut back, 5 bases at V and 4 bases at J, with 15 bases in the middle. From germline, CDR1 is MNHNY and CDR2 SVGAGI (reference sequence). The CDR3 protein is CASSVQGIVYEQYF. The CDR3 bases are TGTGCCAGCAGTGTACAGGGTATCGTGTACGAGCAGTACTTC.